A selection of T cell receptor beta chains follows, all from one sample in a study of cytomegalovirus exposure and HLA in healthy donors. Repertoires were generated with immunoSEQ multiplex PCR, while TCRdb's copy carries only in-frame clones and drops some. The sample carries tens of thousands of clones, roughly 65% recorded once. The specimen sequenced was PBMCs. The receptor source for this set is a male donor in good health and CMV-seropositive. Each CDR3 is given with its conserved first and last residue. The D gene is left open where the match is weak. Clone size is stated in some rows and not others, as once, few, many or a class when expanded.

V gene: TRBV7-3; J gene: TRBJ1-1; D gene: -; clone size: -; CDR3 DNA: TGTGCCAGCAGCGTCGGTAGGGGCACTGAAGCTTTCTTT; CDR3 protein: CASSVGRGTEAFF
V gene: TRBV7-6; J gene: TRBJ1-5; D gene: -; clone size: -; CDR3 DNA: TGTGCCAGCAGCTTAGGCGGGGGCAGCAATCAGCCCCAGCATTTT; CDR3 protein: CASSLGGGSNQPQHF
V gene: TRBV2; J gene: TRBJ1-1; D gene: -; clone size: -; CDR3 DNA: TGTGCCAGCATACCTCGGGGGGCTGAAGCTTTCTTT; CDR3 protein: CASIPRGAEAFF
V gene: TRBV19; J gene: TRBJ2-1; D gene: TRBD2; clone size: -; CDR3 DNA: TGTGCCAGTACCGGGGCGGGAGGGTCGTACAATGAGCAGTTCTTC; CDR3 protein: CASTGAGGSYNEQFF
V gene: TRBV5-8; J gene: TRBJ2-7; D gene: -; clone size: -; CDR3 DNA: TGTGCCAGCAGTTCCCGGACGGGGGAGCAGTACTTC; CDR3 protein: CASSSRTGEQYF
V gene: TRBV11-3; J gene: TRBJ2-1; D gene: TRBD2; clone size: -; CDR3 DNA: TGTGCCAGCAGCCTAACCGGACTAGCGAACAATGAGCAGTTCTTC; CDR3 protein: CASSLTGLANNEQFF
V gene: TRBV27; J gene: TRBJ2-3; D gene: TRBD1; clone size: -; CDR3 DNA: TGTGCCAGCAGTTCCCGGGACAGGGGGTATGGAGATACGCAGTATTTT; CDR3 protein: CASSSRDRGYGDTQYF
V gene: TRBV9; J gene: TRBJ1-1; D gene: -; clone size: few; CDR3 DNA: TGTGCCAGCAGCGTAGCTGTGGGGGCCGACACTGAAGCTTTCTTT; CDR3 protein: CASSVAVGADTEAFF
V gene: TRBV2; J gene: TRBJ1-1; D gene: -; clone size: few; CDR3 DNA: TGTGCCAGCAGTGCAATAGCTAACGCTGAAGCTTTCTTT; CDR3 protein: CASSAIANAEAFF
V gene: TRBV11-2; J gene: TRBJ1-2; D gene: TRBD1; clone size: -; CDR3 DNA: TGTGCCAGCAGCTTAACAGGGGGCGCCGATGGCTACACCTTC; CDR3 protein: CASSLTGGADGYTF
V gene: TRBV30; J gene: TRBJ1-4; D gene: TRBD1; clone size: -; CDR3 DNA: TGTGCCTGGAGTAGCCTGACAGGGAGTAATGAAAAACTGTTTTTT; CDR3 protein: CAWSSLTGSNEKLFF
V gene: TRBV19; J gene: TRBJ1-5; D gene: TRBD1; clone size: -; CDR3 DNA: TGTGCCAGTAGCGCTCGACAGGGTTGGAATCAGCCCCAGCATTTT; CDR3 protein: CASSARQGWNQPQHF
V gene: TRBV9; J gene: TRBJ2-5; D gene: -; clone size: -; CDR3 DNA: TGTGCCAGCAGCGTTCGGGGGGCGGATAACCAAGAGACCCAGTACTTC; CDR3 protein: CASSVRGADNQETQYF
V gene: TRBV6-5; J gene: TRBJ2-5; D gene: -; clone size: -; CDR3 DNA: TGTGCCAGCAGTTACCGGGGGAAAGAGACCCAGTACTTC; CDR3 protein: CASSYRGKETQYF
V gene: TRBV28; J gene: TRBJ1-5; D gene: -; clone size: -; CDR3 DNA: TGTGCCAGCAGTTTATCGACAGGACGCCGTGGACAGCCCCAGCATTTT; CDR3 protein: CASSLSTGRRGQPQHF
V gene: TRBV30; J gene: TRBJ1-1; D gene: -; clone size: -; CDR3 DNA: TGTGCCTGGAGTGTCCAGGGTGAAGCTTTCTTT; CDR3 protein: CAWSVQGEAFF
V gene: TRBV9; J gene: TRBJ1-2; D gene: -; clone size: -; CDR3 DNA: TGTGCCAGCAGCACTTCAGGAGGGGGGGCCTCAGATGGCTACACCTTC; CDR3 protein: CASSTSGGGASDGYTF
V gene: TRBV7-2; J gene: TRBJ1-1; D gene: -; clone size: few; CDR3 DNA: TGTGCCAGCAGGGGGAGCTCGTCAAAGGCTTTCTTT; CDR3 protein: CASRGSSSKAFF
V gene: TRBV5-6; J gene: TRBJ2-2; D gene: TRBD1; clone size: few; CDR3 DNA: TGTGCCAGCAGCTTGGAAGGGACAGGGAGGTACACCGGGGAGCTGTTTTTT; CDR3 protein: CASSLEGTGRYTGELFF
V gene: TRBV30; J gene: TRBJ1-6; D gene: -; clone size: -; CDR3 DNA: TGTGCCTGGAGTGTCCAGGATTCACCCCTCCACTTT; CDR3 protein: CAWSVQDSPLHF